This T cell receptor (beta chain) derives from a study of T-cell memory formation after mild COVID-19. Whole-study context: TCR clusters were mostly donor specific.

Study results and limitations: Day 15 to 85 contracting clones showed balanced CD4/CD8; later expanders leaned CD4+. Whether day 37 second-wave clones are SARS-CoV-2-specific was not confirmed.

Employing constant-segment primers, 5'RACE generated TCR alpha and TCR beta cDNA libraries bearing sample barcodes and UMIs. TCRdb reprocessed the 5' RACE reads with MiXCR, giving one entry per CDR3 protein. The repertoire holds about 290,000 distinct CDR3 sequences, with approximately 19% as singletons. This CDR3 has 14 amino acids. V was clipped by 3 bases and J by 8 bases; unmatched bases: 6. The germline V gene encodes CDR1 SGHNT and CDR2 YENEEA. In the case of this clonotype: The antigen is not known.

Material for sequencing was PBMCs or a T cell subset sorted from them (not recorded which). This rearrangement joins TRBV11-3 to TRBJ2-1; 8 nucleotides agree with TRBD2. The receptor was derived from a man between 18 and 29 years old who had mild COVID-19 (a few samples of this study predate the infection). Cell type and time point are not known. The CDR3 spells CASSFSGTSYEQFF. The CDR3 DNA reads as TGTGCCAGCAGCTTCTCCGGGACTAGTTATGAGCAGTTCTTC.